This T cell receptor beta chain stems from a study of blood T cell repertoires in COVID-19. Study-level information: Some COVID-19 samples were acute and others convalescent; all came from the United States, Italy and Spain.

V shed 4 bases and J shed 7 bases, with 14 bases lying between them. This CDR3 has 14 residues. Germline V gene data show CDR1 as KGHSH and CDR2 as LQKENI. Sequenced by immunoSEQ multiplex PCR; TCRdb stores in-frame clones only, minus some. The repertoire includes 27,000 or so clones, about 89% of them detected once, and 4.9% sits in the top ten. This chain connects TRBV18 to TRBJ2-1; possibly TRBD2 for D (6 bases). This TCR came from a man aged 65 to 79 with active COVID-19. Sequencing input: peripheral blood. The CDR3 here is CASSQEGWRNEQFF. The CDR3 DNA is TGTGCCAGCTCACAGGAGGGATGGCGAAATGAGCAGTTCTTC.